This T cell receptor (beta chain) was documented in a study of blood T cell repertoires in COVID-19. Generated by immunoSEQ multiplex PCR, the TCRdb table keeps only in-frame clones and is missing some. The sample has roughly 110,000 clones, more than 80% seen once. The sequencing input was peripheral blood. The receptor was derived from a man aged 40-49 years with active or convalescent COVID-19.

In DNA form, the CDR3 reads TGTGCCAGTAGTATTGCGGCAGGGGATCCAGATACGCAGTATTTT. This sequence encodes CASSIAAGDPDTQYF. The V call is TRBV19, the J call TRBJ2-3, with TRBD1 as a possible D gene (6 bases). Germline CDR1 LNHDA, CDR2 SQIVND (reference sequence). Between the trimmed V and J ends, which lost 3 bases and 4 bases, there was a span of 14 bases. The CDR3 is 15 residues long.